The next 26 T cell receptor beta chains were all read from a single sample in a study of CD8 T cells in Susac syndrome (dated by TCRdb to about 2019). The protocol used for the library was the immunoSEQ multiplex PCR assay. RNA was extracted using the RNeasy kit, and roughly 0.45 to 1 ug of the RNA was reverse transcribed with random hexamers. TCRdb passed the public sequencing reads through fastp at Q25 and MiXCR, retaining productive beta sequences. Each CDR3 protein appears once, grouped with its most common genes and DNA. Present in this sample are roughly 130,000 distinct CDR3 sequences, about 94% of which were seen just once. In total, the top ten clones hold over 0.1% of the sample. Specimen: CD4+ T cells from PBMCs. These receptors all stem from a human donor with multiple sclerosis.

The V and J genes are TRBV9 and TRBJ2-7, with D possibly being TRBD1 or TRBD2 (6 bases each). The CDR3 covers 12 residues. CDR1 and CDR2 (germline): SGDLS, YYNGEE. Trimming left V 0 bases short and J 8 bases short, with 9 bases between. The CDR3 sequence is CASSVAGGQQYF. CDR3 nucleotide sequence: TGTGCCAGCAGCGTAGCTGGGGGGCAGCAGTACTTC.

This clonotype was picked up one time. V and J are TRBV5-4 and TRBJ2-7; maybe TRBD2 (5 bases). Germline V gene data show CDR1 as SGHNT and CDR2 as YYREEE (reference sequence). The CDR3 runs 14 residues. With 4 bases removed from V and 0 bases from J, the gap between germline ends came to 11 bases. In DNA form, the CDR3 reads TGTGCCAGCAGCCCGGAGGTCCGCTCCTACGAGCAGTACTTC. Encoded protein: CASSPEVRSYEQYF.

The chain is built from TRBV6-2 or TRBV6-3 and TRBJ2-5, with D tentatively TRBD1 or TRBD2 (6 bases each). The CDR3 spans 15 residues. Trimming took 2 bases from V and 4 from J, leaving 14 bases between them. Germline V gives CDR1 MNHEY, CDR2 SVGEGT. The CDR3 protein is CASSYKGGLGETQYF. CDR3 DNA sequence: TGTGCCAGCAGTTACAAGGGGGGCCTGGGAGAGACCCAGTACTTC.

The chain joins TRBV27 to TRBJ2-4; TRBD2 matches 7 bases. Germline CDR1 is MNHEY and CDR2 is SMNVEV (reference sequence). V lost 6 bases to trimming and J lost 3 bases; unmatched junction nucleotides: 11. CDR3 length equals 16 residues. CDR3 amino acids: CASSHWGGDLKNIQYF. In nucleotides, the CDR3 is TGTGCCAGCAGCCATTGGGGGGGTGACCTCAAAAACATTCAGTACTTC.

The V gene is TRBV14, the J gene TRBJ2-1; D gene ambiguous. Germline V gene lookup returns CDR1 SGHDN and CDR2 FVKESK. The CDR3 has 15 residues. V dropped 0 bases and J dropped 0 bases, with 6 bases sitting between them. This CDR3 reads CASSQEISSYNEQFF. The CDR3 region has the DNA TGTGCCAGCAGCCAAGAGATAAGCTCCTACAATGAGCAGTTCTTC.

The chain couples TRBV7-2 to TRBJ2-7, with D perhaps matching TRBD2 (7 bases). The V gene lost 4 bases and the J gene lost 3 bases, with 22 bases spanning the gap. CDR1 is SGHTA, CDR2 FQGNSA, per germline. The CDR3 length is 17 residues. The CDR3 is CASSSPDWKGGRYEQYF. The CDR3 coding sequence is TGTGCCAGCAGCTCCCCGGATTGGAAGGGGGGGCGCTACGAGCAGTACTTC.

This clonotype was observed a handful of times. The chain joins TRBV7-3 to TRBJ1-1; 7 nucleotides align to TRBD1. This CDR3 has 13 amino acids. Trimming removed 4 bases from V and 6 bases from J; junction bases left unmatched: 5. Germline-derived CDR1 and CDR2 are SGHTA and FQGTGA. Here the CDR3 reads CASSSGQSSEAFF. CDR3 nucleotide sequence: TGTGCCAGCAGCTCGGGACAGAGTTCTGAAGCTTTCTTT.

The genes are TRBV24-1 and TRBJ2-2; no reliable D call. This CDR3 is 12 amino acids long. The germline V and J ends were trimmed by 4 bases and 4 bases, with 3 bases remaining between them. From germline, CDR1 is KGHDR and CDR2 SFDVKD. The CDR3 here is CATSDPTGELFF. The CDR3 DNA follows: TGTGCCACCAGTGACCCCACCGGGGAGCTGTTTTTT.

CDR3 residues: CSARPGANQPQHF. CDR3 nucleotide sequence: TGCAGTGCTAGACCAGGGGCCAACCAGCCCCAGCATTTT. V and J are TRBV20-1 and TRBJ1-5; possibly TRBD1 for D (6 bases). The CDR3 loop spans 13 amino acids. The germline gives CDR1 DFQATT, CDR2 SNEGSKA (reference sequence). The V end was cut by 2 bases, the J end by 7 bases, with 12 bases between.

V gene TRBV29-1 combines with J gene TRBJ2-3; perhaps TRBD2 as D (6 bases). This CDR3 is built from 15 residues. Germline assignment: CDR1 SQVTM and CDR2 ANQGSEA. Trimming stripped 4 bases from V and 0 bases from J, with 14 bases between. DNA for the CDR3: TGCAGCGTTGGCGGAGGGAGCCCTAGCACAGATACGCAGTATTTT. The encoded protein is CSVGGGSPSTDTQYF.

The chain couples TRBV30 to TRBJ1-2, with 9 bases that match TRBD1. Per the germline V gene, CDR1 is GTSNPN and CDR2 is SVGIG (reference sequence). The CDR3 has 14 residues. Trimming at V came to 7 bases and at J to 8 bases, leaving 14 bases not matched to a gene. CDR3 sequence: CASPSRDREGGYTF. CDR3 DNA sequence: TGTGCCTCCCCTTCCCGGGACAGGGAAGGAGGCTACACCTTC.

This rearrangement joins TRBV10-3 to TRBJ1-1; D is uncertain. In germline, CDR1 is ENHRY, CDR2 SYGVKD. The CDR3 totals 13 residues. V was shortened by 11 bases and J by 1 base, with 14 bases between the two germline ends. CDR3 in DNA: TGTGCCTCCGGATCCGAGGAGAACACTGAAGCTTTCTTT. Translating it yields CASGSEENTEAFF.

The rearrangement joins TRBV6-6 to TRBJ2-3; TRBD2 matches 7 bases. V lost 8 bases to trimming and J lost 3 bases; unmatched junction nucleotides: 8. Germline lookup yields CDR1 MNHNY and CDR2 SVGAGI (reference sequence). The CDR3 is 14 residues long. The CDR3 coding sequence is TGTGCCAGCGTCAGGCGGGGGATGACAGATACGCAGTATTTT. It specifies CASVRRGMTDTQYF.

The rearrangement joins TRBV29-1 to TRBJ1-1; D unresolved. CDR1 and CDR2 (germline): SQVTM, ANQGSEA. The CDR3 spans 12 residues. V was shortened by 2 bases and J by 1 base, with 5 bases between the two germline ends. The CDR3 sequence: CSVETRNTEAFF. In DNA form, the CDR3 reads TGCAGCGTTGAAACAAGGAACACTGAAGCTTTCTTT.

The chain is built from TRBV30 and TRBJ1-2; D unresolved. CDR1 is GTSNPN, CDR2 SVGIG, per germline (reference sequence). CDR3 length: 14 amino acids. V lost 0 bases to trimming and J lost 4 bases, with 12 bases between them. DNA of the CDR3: TGTGCCTGGAGTGTAATGGGGTCAGGCTATGGCTACACCTTC. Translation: CAWSVMGSGYGYTF.

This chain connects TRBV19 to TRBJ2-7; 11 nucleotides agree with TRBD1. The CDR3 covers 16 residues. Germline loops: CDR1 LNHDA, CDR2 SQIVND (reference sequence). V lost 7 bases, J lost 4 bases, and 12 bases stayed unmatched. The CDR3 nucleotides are TGTGCCAGTACCTCCCCCCGGGACAGGGGGAAATACGAGCAGTACTTC. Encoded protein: CASTSPRDRGKYEQYF.

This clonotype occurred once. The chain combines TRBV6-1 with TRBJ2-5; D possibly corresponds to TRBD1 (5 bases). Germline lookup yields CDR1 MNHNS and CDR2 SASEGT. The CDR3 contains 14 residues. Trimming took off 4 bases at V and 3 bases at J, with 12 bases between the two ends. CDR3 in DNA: TGTGCCAGCAGTGTGCTATCACAGGAAGAGACCCAGTACTTC. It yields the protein CASSVLSQEETQYF.

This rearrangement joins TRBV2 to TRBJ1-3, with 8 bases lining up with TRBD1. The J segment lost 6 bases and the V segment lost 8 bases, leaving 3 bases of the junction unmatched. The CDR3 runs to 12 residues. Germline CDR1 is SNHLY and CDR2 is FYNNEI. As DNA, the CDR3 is TGTGCCAGCGGGACAGGCCCAAACACCATATATTTT. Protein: CASGTGPNTIYF.

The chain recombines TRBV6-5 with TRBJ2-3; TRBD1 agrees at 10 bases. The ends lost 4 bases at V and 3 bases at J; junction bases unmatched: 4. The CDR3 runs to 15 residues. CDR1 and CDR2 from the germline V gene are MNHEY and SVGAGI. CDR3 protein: CASSSGQGVTDTQYF. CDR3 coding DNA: TGTGCCAGCAGTTCAGGACAGGGGGTTACAGATACGCAGTATTTT.

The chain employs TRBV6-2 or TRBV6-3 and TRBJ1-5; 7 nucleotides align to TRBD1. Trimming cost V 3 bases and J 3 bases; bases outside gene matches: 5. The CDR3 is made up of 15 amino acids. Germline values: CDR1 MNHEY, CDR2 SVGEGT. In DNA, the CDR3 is TGTGCCAGCAGTTATCCCGGGACAGTCAATCAGCCCCAGCATTTT. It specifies CASSYPGTVNQPQHF.

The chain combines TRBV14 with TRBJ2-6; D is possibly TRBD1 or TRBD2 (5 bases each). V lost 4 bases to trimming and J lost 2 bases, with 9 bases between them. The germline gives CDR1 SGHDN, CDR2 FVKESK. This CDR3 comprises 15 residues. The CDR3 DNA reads TGTGCCAGCAGCCTCGTGGGGGCTGGGGCCAACGTCCTGACTTTC. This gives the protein CASSLVGAGANVLTF.

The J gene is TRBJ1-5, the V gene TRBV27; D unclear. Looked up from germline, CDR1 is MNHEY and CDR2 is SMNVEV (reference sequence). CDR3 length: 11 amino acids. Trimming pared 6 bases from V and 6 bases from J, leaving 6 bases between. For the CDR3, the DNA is TGTGCCAGCAGCGAGGGTCAGCCCCAGCATTTT. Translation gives CASSEGQPQHF.

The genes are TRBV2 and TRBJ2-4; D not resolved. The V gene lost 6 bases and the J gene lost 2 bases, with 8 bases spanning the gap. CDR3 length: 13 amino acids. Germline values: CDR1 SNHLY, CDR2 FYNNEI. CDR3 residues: CASRGMSKNIQYF. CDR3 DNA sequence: TGTGCCAGCAGGGGTATGTCCAAAAACATTCAGTACTTC. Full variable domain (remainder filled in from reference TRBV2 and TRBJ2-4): EPEVTQTPSHQVTQMGQEVILRCVPISNHLYFYWYRQILGQKVEFLVSFYNNEISEKSEIFDDQFSVERPDGSNFTLKIRSTKLEDSAMYFCASRGMSKNIQYFGAGTRLSVL.

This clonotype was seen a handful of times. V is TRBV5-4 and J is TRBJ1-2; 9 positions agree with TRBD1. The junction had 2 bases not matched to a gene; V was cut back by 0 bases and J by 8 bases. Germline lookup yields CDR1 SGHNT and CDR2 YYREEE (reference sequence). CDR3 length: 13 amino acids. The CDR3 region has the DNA TGTGCCAGCAGCTTGGGACAGGGGGTAGGCTACACCTTC. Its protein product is CASSLGQGVGYTF.

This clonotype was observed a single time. CDR3 in amino acids: CASSPNAGTGNTEAFF. As DNA, the CDR3 is TGTGCCAGCAGCCCGAATGCCGGGACAGGGAACACTGAAGCTTTCTTT. V usage is TRBV5-4 and J usage is TRBJ1-1, with 8 positions matching TRBD1. The CDR3 covers 16 residues. The germline V gene has CDR1 SGHNT and CDR2 YYREEE (reference sequence). V was pared by 4 bases and J by 1 base, with 9 bases of the junction left unmatched.

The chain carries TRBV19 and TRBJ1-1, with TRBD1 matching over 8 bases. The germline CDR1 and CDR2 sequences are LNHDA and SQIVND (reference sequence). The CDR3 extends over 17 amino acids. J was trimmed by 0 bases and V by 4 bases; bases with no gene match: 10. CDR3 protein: CASSKRKGQAMNTEAFF. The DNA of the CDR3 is TGTGCCAGTAGTAAAAGGAAGGGACAGGCTATGAACACTGAAGCTTTCTTT.